The next 3 T cell receptor beta chains were all read from a single sample in a study of beta chain features in type 1 diabetes. Notes on the study in general: Significant though moderate, a shortening of TCRB CDR3s appeared in all four CD4+ subsets of Type 1 diabetes patients.

Sequenced material consisted of expressed TCRB transcripts (all of the isolated RNA was reverse transcribed). Libraries were prepared by immunoSEQ multiplex PCR; TCRdb keeps only in-frame clonotypes and omits some of them. The sample lists 300,000 to 400,000 clones; roughly a tenth were seen once. No antigens are known for them. The specimen sequenced was central memory CD4+ T cells from blood. The receptors were gathered from a man in his thirties or forties with type 1 diabetes.

This clone was counted a few times. The chain carries TRBV28 and TRBJ1-1; D gene unclear. Trimming shortened V by 7 bases and J by 12 bases, and 15 bases separated the two germline ends. The CDR3 totals 11 residues. Germline assignment: CDR1 MDHEN and CDR2 SYDVKM. The CDR3 sequence: CASTVGGPTFF. Here the CDR3 DNA reads TGTGCCAGCACCGTAGGAGGTCCAACTTTCTTT.

The chain couples TRBV7-9 to TRBJ2-3, with D perhaps given as TRBD1 or TRBD2 (5 bases each). V was trimmed by 7 bases and J by 3 bases, leaving 17 bases between them. Germline values: CDR1 SEHNR, CDR2 FQNEAQ (reference sequence). The CDR3 is 15 residues long. In nucleotides, the CDR3 is TGTGCCAGCATTGAAACTGGGGGAACTACAGATACGCAGTATTTT. Amino acids: CASIETGGTTDTQYF.

This chain uses TRBV4-3 with TRBJ1-6; possible D gene TRBD1, 6 bases. The V gene's germline CDR1 is LGHNA and CDR2 YSLEER. The CDR3 contains 15 residues. V was trimmed by 3 bases and J by 7 bases, leaving 13 bases between them. The CDR3 bases are TGCGCCAGCAGCCAGGGACAAGGCGGGAATTCACCCCTCCACTTT. It specifies CASSQGQGGNSPLHF.